These 30 T cell receptor beta chains came from one sample sequenced in a study of blood T cell repertoires in COVID-19. Here immunoSEQ multiplex PCR was the method, and the copy in TCRdb shows in-frame clones only, minus some. The sample shows approximately 310,000 clones, about 85% of them seen only once. The material sequenced was PBMCs or T cells enriched from blood (not recorded which). These receptors originate from a woman between 25 and 40 years old who had been exposed to COVID-19.

This rearrangement joins TRBV13 to TRBJ1-1; D remains unclear. Germline V gives CDR1 PRHDT, CDR2 FYEKMQ (reference sequence). V lost 2 bases, J lost 0 bases, and 13 bases lay in between. There are 16 residues in the CDR3. CDR3 in DNA: TGTGCCAGCAGCTTATCGGGTCCTACGATGAACACTGAAGCTTTCTTT. Translation gives CASSLSGPTMNTEAFF.

The rearrangement uses TRBV7-9 and TRBJ1-6; TRBD1 agrees at 7 bases. V was pared by 2 bases and J by 10 bases, with 5 bases of the junction left unmatched. Per germline, CDR1 SEHNR and CDR2 FQNEAQ (reference sequence). This CDR3 spans 14 amino acids. In nucleotides, the CDR3 is TGTGCCAGCAGCTTAATAGGGGACAGCTCACCCCTCCACTTT. Protein: CASSLIGDSSPLHF.

This clone has just one count. V and J are TRBV28 and TRBJ1-5, with unresolved D. This CDR3 is built from 15 residues. Per germline, CDR1 MDHEN and CDR2 SYDVKM. V was trimmed by 5 bases and J by 0 bases, leaving 11 bases between them. The CDR3: CASSPGRGSNQPQHF. CDR3 DNA sequence: TGTGCCAGCAGTCCCGGACGGGGTAGCAATCAGCCCCAGCATTTT.

The chain uses TRBV29-1 and TRBJ2-5; D gene uncertain. Germline CDR1 is SQVTM and CDR2 is ANQGSEA. The V gene lost 3 bases and the J gene lost 2 bases, with 4 bases spanning the gap. The CDR3 is 11 residues long. The CDR3 DNA sequence: TGCAGCGTTGACCAGCAAGAGACCCAGTACTTC. As protein: CSVDQQETQYF.

The chain has TRBV20-1 and TRBJ2-1; a weak D match, TRBD2 (5 bases). The CDR3 sequence is 11 residues long. Germline CDR1 and CDR2: DFQATT and SNEGSKA (reference sequence). The V end was cut by 6 bases, the J end by 9 bases, with 12 bases between. The CDR3, as DNA: TGCAGTGCCCAACCCGCGGGTGAGCAGTTCTTC. This sequence encodes CSAQPAGEQFF.

This clone was observed a few times. The chain carries TRBV5-6 and TRBJ1-4; no definite D call. The CDR3 consists of 14 residues. The germline V and J ends were trimmed by 2 bases and 4 bases, with 9 bases remaining between them. Germline V gene lookup returns CDR1 SGHDT and CDR2 YYEEEE. The DNA for the CDR3 is TGTGCCAGCAGCTTATCCGGGAGTAATGAAAAACTGTTTTTT. Protein product: CASSLSGSNEKLFF.

This clone was observed many times. The CDR3 loop reads CASSWKGLALDNEQFF. CDR3 in DNA: TGTGCCAGCAGCTGGAAGGGACTAGCTCTCGACAATGAGCAGTTCTTC. This rearrangement joins TRBV5-4 to TRBJ2-1, with 9 bases fitting TRBD2. Per germline, CDR1 SGHNT and CDR2 YYREEE (reference sequence). Trimming at V came to 3 bases and at J to 5 bases, leaving 9 bases not matched to a gene. The CDR3 is 16 residues long.

This chain uses TRBV28 with TRBJ2-1, with 7 positions matching TRBD2. The CDR3 has 13 residues. J was trimmed by 11 bases and V by 11 bases; bases with no gene match: 15. CDR1 is MDHEN and CDR2 is SYDVKM in the germline V gene. This chain's CDR3 is CAGRGPPQGKQFF. The CDR3 nucleotides are TGTGCCGGGAGGGGACCCCCCCAAGGAAAGCAGTTCTTC.

The genes are TRBV6-5 and TRBJ2-7, with D possibly TRBD2 on 5 matching bases. The V gene's germline CDR1 is MNHEY and CDR2 SVGAGI. Trimming took 2 bases from V and 3 from J, leaving 5 bases between them. The CDR3 totals 12 residues. The CDR3 region is CASSYEGYEQYF. The CDR3 DNA is TGTGCCAGCAGTTACGAGGGCTACGAGCAGTACTTC.

This sequence joins TRBV5-6 and TRBJ1-6; D gene ambiguous. Trimming took 4 bases from V and 9 from J, leaving 11 bases between them. Germline values: CDR1 SGHDT, CDR2 YYEEEE. This CDR3 comprises 13 residues. The CDR3 nucleotides are TGTGCCAGCAGCCGAACGGCAGGTTCACCCCTCCACTTT. Translation: CASSRTAGSPLHF.

This chain uses TRBV13 with TRBJ2-7, with a tentative D call TRBD1 (7 bases). V dropped 0 bases and J dropped 11 bases, with 20 bases sitting between them. The CDR3 has 15 residues. Germline values: CDR1 PRHDT, CDR2 FYEKMQ (reference sequence). The CDR3 region has the DNA TGTGCCAGCAGCTTAGGTTCCGCAGGGGGGAGTTCGGAGTACTTC. Protein product: CASSLGSAGGSSEYF.

The chain recombines TRBV7-8 with TRBJ1-6; D might be TRBD1 (5 bases). The germline gives CDR1 SGHVS, CDR2 FQNEAQ. V lost 1 base to trimming and J lost 0 bases, with 7 bases between them. This CDR3 spans 16 amino acids. DNA of the CDR3: TGTGCCAGCAGCTTAGGGGGGGTCTCCTATAATTCACCCCTCCACTTT. It specifies CASSLGGVSYNSPLHF.

This chain uses TRBV15 with TRBJ1-3; TRBD1 matches at 7 bases. The germline CDR1 and CDR2 sequences are LNHNV and YYDKDF (reference sequence). With 4 bases clipped from V and 3 bases from J, the junction kept 6 bases outside the gene matches. The CDR3 consists of 15 residues. The CDR3 nucleotides are TGTGCCACCAGCACTTCGACAGGGTATGGAAACACCATATATTTT. It codes for CATSTSTGYGNTIYF.

The rearrangement joins TRBV7-8 to TRBJ1-2; D may be TRBD1 (6 bases). V was shortened by 2 bases and J by 4 bases, with 11 bases between the two germline ends. The germline gives CDR1 SGHVS, CDR2 FQNEAQ. The CDR3 sequence is 14 residues long. The CDR3 is CASSLNRVGYGYTF. The CDR3 coding sequence is TGTGCCAGCAGCTTAAACAGGGTTGGCTATGGCTACACCTTC. Full variable domain (remainder filled in from reference TRBV7-8 and TRBJ1-2): GAGVSQSPRYKVAKRGQDVALRCDPISGHVSLFWYQQALGQGPEFLTYFQNEAQLDKSGLPSDRFFAERPEGSVSTLKIQRTQQEDSAVYLCASSLNRVGYGYTFGSGTRLTVV.

For this clone: The same CDR3 also results from other DNA sequences found in this sample. The rearrangement joins TRBV19 to TRBJ2-7; D is ambiguous. V was shortened by 2 bases and J by 2 bases, with 10 bases between the two germline ends. Germline loops: CDR1 LNHDA, CDR2 SQIVND (reference sequence). This CDR3 has 14 amino acids. DNA for the CDR3: TGTGCCAGTAGTATAAGTGGCACAGCCTACGAGCAGTACTTC. Protein sequence: CASSISGTAYEQYF.

The chain is built from TRBV19 and TRBJ2-5; possible D gene TRBD1, 5 bases. The germline CDR1 and CDR2 sequences are LNHDA and SQIVND (reference sequence). This CDR3 region has 12 residues. Trimming took 11 bases from V and 0 from J, leaving 10 bases between them. The CDR3 DNA follows: TGTGCCTGGAAGGGGTACCAAGAGACCCAGTACTTC. Its protein product is CAWKGYQETQYF.

This clone was found once. Written as DNA, the CDR3 is TGTGCCAGCAGCTCCACAGGGGATGGCTACACCTTC. Protein sequence: CASSSTGDGYTF. The chain has TRBV7-9 and TRBJ1-2; 7 bases agree with TRBD1. This CDR3 has 12 amino acids. V gave up 4 bases and J gave up 6 bases; unmatched junction bases: 2. Germline V gene sequence: CDR1 SEHNR, CDR2 FQNEAQ (reference sequence).

This clone has only one observation. For the CDR3, the DNA is TGTGCCAGCAGTCTGGGGACTAGCGGGGAATCCTACAATGAGCAGTTCTTC. As protein: CASSLGTSGESYNEQFF. The V gene is TRBV9, the J gene TRBJ2-1; 13 bases are shared with TRBD2. Trimming at V came to 5 bases and at J to 1 base, leaving 6 bases not matched to a gene. The length of the CDR3 is 17 residues. Germline V lookup: CDR1 SGDLS, CDR2 YYNGEE.

The V gene is TRBV7-2, the J gene TRBJ1-1; 10 positions match TRBD1. CDR3 length: 14 residues. Trimming removed 0 bases from V and 10 bases from J; junction bases left unmatched: 5. Germline CDR1 is SGHTA and CDR2 is FQGNSA. CDR3 coding DNA: TGTGCCAGCAGCTTAGCTTTAGGGGACAGGGGAGCTTTCTTT. Protein: CASSLALGDRGAFF.

The rearrangement links TRBV3-1 (or the pseudogene TRBV3-2) to TRBJ1-4; D remains ambiguous. Germline CDR1 LGHDT, CDR2 YNNKEL (reference sequence). V was clipped by 1 base and J by 10 bases, with 13 bases between them. CDR3 size: 14 residues. The CDR3 sequence is CASSQGMNNPKLFF. The CDR3 DNA reads as TGTGCCAGCAGCCAAGGAATGAACAACCCAAAACTGTTTTTT.

This chain uses TRBV9 with TRBJ1-4; TRBD1 agrees at 7 bases. V dropped 3 bases and J dropped 7; count of bases not matched to a gene: 6. The CDR3 runs to 14 residues. In germline, CDR1 is SGDLS, CDR2 YYNGEE. This chain's CDR3 is CASSARGRGEKLFF. CDR3 DNA: TGTGCCAGCAGCGCGAGGGGGCGCGGTGAAAAACTGTTTTTT.

This clone occurred a few times. The chain combines TRBV4-3 with TRBJ2-1; weak D call: TRBD2 (6 bases). The CDR3 loop spans 13 amino acids. The V and J ends lost 3 bases and 13 bases respectively, with 16 bases between them. Per germline, CDR1 LGHNA and CDR2 YSLEER. DNA for the CDR3: TGCGCCAGCAGCCATGGGGTCCGGGACTCCCAGTTCTTC. Translating gives CASSHGVRDSQFF.

J is TRBJ1-1 and V is TRBV2; the match to TRBD1 covers 8 bases. The CDR3 has 13 amino acids. Germline V gene sequence: CDR1 SNHLY, CDR2 FYNNEI. V was pared by 8 bases and J by 1 base, with 3 bases of the junction left unmatched. CDR3 sequence reads: CASCDRGNTEAFF. The CDR3 nucleotides read TGTGCCAGCTGCGACAGGGGGAACACTGAAGCTTTCTTT.

The V and J genes are TRBV4-1 and TRBJ2-5; 7 nucleotides agree with TRBD2. Trimming took 0 bases from V and 5 from J; bases not matched to a gene: 6. Germline loops: CDR1 MGHRA, CDR2 YSYEKL. The CDR3 length is 15 residues. For the CDR3, the DNA is TGCGCCAGCAGCCAAGAAGGTCGAGCGGGGGAGACCCAGTACTTC. Protein: CASSQEGRAGETQYF.

Here the CDR3 reads CASSPRQGGVGVNTEAFF. CDR3 DNA: TGTGCCAGCAGCCCCCGACAGGGGGGCGTTGGGGTGAACACTGAAGCTTTCTTT. The chain links TRBV7-9 to TRBJ1-1; 9 bases align to TRBD1. The J segment lost 0 bases and the V segment lost 5 bases, leaving 13 bases of the junction unmatched. This CDR3 spans 18 amino acids. Germline V gene lookup returns CDR1 SEHNR and CDR2 FQNEAQ (reference sequence).

This clone was detected once. The chain employs TRBV9 and TRBJ2-3; 8 bases map to TRBD2. J gave up 5 bases and V 4 bases, and 9 bases lay outside the gene matches. Looked up from germline, CDR1 is SGDLS and CDR2 is YYNGEE. The CDR3 spans 15 residues. CDR3 region: CASSPEGLAGDTQYF. The DNA of the CDR3 is TGTGCCAGCAGCCCCGAGGGGCTAGCGGGAGATACGCAGTATTTT.

This clone showed up just once. CDR3 nucleotide sequence: TGTGCCAGCAGCTTAGGGACAACTGATGGCTACACCTTC. Amino acids: CASSLGTTDGYTF. The chain couples TRBV7-9 to TRBJ1-2; TRBD1 is a possible D gene (5 bases). The V and J ends lost 1 base and 6 bases respectively, with 9 bases between them. The CDR3 length is 13 residues. Per the germline V gene, CDR1 is SEHNR and CDR2 is FQNEAQ (reference sequence).

This sequence joins TRBV27 and TRBJ1-6; a possible D gene is TRBD1 (5 bases). This CDR3 region has 15 residues. V was cut by 6 bases and J by 6 bases, with 15 bases left in between. CDR1 is MNHEY, CDR2 SMNVEV, per germline (reference sequence). CDR3 region: CASRPAGFFNSPLHF. The CDR3 DNA reads as TGTGCCAGCAGACCTGCAGGGTTCTTTAATTCACCCCTCCACTTT.

V is TRBV19 and J is TRBJ1-1, with a possible D match to TRBD1 (5 bases). V was clipped by 3 bases and J by 4 bases, with 12 bases between them. There are 14 residues in the CDR3. CDR1 is LNHDA, CDR2 SQIVND, per germline (reference sequence). This chain's CDR3 is CASSIEGRGTEAFF. As DNA, the CDR3 is TGTGCCAGTAGTATCGAGGGGAGGGGCACTGAAGCTTTCTTT.

The V call is TRBV7-3, the J call TRBJ2-5; 7 bases line up with TRBD2. The CDR3 runs to 15 residues. V shed 2 bases, J shed 2 bases, and the junction held 5 bases outside the gene matches. Germline V gene sequence: CDR1 SGHTA, CDR2 FQGTGA. DNA of the CDR3: TGTGCCAGCAGCTTAGGACGGGGGGTGCAAGAGACCCAGTACTTC. Its translation: CASSLGRGVQETQYF.